What follows are 24 T cell receptor beta chains derived from one specimen sequenced in a study of OX40 agonist ivuxolimab in advanced cancers. Generated by immunoSEQ multiplex PCR, the TCRdb table keeps only in-frame clones and is missing some. Found here are tens of thousands of clones, 60% to 80% of them singletons; the top ten hold more than 2%. Sequencing was performed on CD4+ or CD8+ T cells sorted from blood, taken in a trial of the OX40 agonist ivuxolimab. These receptors all come from an adult with an advanced solid tumor such as melanoma, head and neck, liver or kidney cancer.

The chain has TRBV6-1 and TRBJ2-1; 12 bases agree with TRBD2. Germline V CDR1 and CDR2: MNHNS, SASEGT. J was trimmed by 9 bases and V by 6 bases; bases with no gene match: 3. The CDR3 totals 13 residues. In DNA form, the CDR3 reads TGTGCCAGCAGAACTAGCGGGGGGCTTGAGCAGTTCTTC. It codes for CASRTSGGLEQFF.

The V gene is TRBV19, the J gene TRBJ2-2, with a possible D match to TRBD2 (6 bases). Germline CDR1 LNHDA, CDR2 SQIVND (reference sequence). The CDR3 spans 16 residues. Trimming removed 7 bases at V and 0 bases at J, with 15 bases between. The CDR3 region has the DNA TGTGCCAGTACTTCGCTGGGAGGTTCGAACACCGGGGAGCTGTTTTTT. Its protein is CASTSLGGSNTGELFF. Looking up the rest from reference TRBV19 and TRBJ2-2 gives the full variable domain: DGGITQSPKYLFRKEGQNVTLSCEQNLNHDAMYWYRQDPGQGLRLIYYSQIVNDFQKGDIAEGYSVSREKKESFPLTVTSAQKNPTAFYLCASTSLGGSNTGELFFGEGSRLTVL.

This chain links TRBV15 with TRBJ2-3; 8 nucleotides line up with TRBD1. The CDR3 has 14 amino acids. Trimming removed 8 bases from V and 0 bases from J; junction bases left unmatched: 4. Germline V gene sequence: CDR1 LNHNV, CDR2 YYDKDF (reference sequence). CDR3 in DNA: TGTGCCACCGGGACAGGACTCAGCACAGATACGCAGTATTTT. Encoded protein: CATGTGLSTDTQYF.

This clone was observed a handful of times. V usage is TRBV6-5 and J usage is TRBJ1-2; the match to TRBD1 covers 7 bases. Per germline, CDR1 MNHEY and CDR2 SVGAGI. Germline trimming cut 4 bases from V and 6 bases from J; bases unmatched to any gene: 8. The CDR3 totals 14 residues. CDR3 coding DNA: TGTGCCAGCAGTTCTAACAGGGGCCTCAATGGCTACACCTTC. Protein: CASSSNRGLNGYTF.

The chain links TRBV7-2 to TRBJ2-5; 7 positions agree with TRBD2. Germline assignment: CDR1 SGHTA and CDR2 FQGNSA. With V trimmed by 3 bases and J by 8 bases, 6 bases remained unmatched. The CDR3 is 13 amino acids. CDR3 DNA: TGTGCCAGCAGCTTTATAGCGGGCCCCACCCAGTACTTC. This codes for CASSFIAGPTQYF.

Relative to its sample, this clone is medium-sized (0.01 to 0.1%). The chain couples TRBV25-1 to TRBJ1-2, with D perhaps TRBD1 (6 bases). Trimming left V 4 bases short and J 7 bases short, with 16 bases between. Germline CDR1 is MGHDK and CDR2 is SYGVNS. This CDR3 has 14 amino acids. Here the CDR3 reads CASSGLTGKGGYTF. The CDR3 region has the DNA TGTGCCAGCAGTGGGCTTACAGGGAAGGGTGGCTACACCTTC.

This chain joins TRBV28 and TRBJ1-4; possibly TRBD1 for D (6 bases). Trimming stripped 3 bases from V and 4 bases from J, with 12 bases between. CDR1 and CDR2 from the germline V gene are MDHEN and SYDVKM. The CDR3 is made up of 15 amino acids. For the CDR3, the DNA is TGTGCCAGCAGTTTCGGGGGGCTGGGTAATGAAAAACTGTTTTTT. This translates into CASSFGGLGNEKLFF.

The V and J genes are TRBV7-2 and TRBJ2-5, with D perhaps assigned TRBD1 or TRBD2 (5 bases each). The CDR3 spans 15 residues. Germline V CDR1 and CDR2: SGHTA, FQGNSA. Trimming took off 2 bases at V and 0 bases at J, with 10 bases between the two ends. The CDR3 is CASSLNRGDQETQYF. In DNA form, the CDR3 reads TGTGCCAGCAGCTTAAACAGAGGGGACCAAGAGACCCAGTACTTC.

The chain couples TRBV11-3 to TRBJ2-1; maybe TRBD2 (5 bases). Germline V CDR1 and CDR2: SGHNT, YENEEA. The CDR3 totals 13 residues. V was shortened by 5 bases and J by 7 bases, with 12 bases between the two germline ends. The CDR3 is CASSGGSGNEQFF. The DNA of the CDR3 is TGTGCCAGCAGCGGAGGAAGTGGAAATGAGCAGTTCTTC.

The V gene is TRBV29-1, the J gene TRBJ1-2; D gene unclear. Per germline, CDR1 SQVTM and CDR2 ANQGSEA. The CDR3 length is 12 residues. V shed 4 bases and J shed 6 bases, with 12 bases lying between them. The CDR3 bases are TGCAGCGTTGTTGAGGGTACGCATGGCTACACCTTC. Encoded protein: CSVVEGTHGYTF. Full variable domain (missing parts from reference TRBV29-1 and TRBJ1-2): SAVISQKPSRDICQRGTSLTIQCQVDSQVTMMFWYRQQPGQSLTLIATANQGSEATYESGFVIDKFPISRPNLTFSTLTVSNMSPEDSSIYLCSVVEGTHGYTFGSGTRLTVV.

As concerns this clone: Other DNA variants within this sample encode the same CDR3. The genes are TRBV11-2 and TRBJ2-7; D unresolved. The CDR3 contains 14 residues. Germline lookup yields CDR1 SGHAT and CDR2 FQNNGV. V lost 1 base, J lost 1 base, and 8 bases lay in between. The CDR3 spells CASSLVVGSYEQYF. CDR3 nucleotide sequence: TGTGCCAGCAGCTTAGTCGTCGGTTCCTACGAGCAGTACTTC. Full variable domain (rest looked up from reference TRBV11-2 and TRBJ2-7): EAGVAQSPRYKIIEKRQSVAFWCNPISGHATLYWYQQILGQGPKLLIQFQNNGVVDDSQLPKDRFSAERLKGVDSTLKIQPAKLEDSAVYLCASSLVVGSYEQYFGPGTRLTVT.

This rearrangement joins TRBV10-3 to TRBJ2-4; D gene uncertain. CDR3 size: 11 residues. Germline V gives CDR1 ENHRY, CDR2 SYGVKD. Trimming cost V 2 bases and J 7 bases, with 3 bases left between them. CDR3 in amino acids: CAISERNIQYF. For the CDR3, the DNA is TGTGCCATCAGTGAGAGGAACATTCAGTACTTC.

The chain is built from TRBV5-1 and TRBJ2-7; TRBD1 agrees at 9 bases. The ends lost 4 bases at V and 4 bases at J; junction bases unmatched: 9. Germline values: CDR1 SGHRS, CDR2 YFSETQ. The CDR3 is made up of 15 amino acids. The CDR3 region is CASSPHRGQGYEQYF. CDR3 sequence (DNA): TGCGCCAGCAGCCCGCACAGGGGACAGGGTTACGAGCAGTACTTC. The complete variable domain, with remaining parts taken from reference TRBV5-1 and TRBJ2-7, reads KAGVTQTPRYLIKTRGQQVTLSCSPISGHRSVSWYQQTPGQGLQFLFEYFSETQRNKGNFPGRFSGRQFSNSRSEMNVSTLELGDSALYLCASSPHRGQGYEQYFGPGTRLTVT.

This chain uses TRBV6-1 with TRBJ1-1, with 7 bases identical to TRBD1. V was clipped by 3 bases and J by 5 bases; unmatched bases: 9. This CDR3 region has 15 residues. Germline V gene sequence: CDR1 MNHNS, CDR2 SASEGT. The CDR3: CASSDLQGGRTEAFF. The CDR3, as DNA: TGTGCCAGCAGTGACCTTCAGGGGGGGAGGACTGAAGCTTTCTTT.

The chain couples TRBV7-6 to TRBJ2-5; a weak D match, TRBD2 (6 bases). V lost 1 base to trimming and J lost 4 bases, with 7 bases between them. The CDR3 has 13 residues. CDR1 is SGHVS and CDR2 is FNYEAQ in the germline V gene. The CDR3, as DNA: TGTGCCAGCAGCTTAGGACTAGTAGAGACCCAGTACTTC. This encodes CASSLGLVETQYF.

This rearrangement joins TRBV28 to TRBJ2-7, with 9 positions matching TRBD1. V dropped 2 bases and J dropped 7; count of bases not matched to a gene: 6. The CDR3 covers 14 residues. Germline lookup yields CDR1 MDHEN and CDR2 SYDVKM. CDR3 coding DNA: TGTGCCAGCAGTTTAACCGGGACAGGGCGTGAGCAGTACTTC. Amino acid sequence: CASSLTGTGREQYF.

This sequence joins TRBV11-2 and TRBJ2-7; 7 positions match TRBD2. CDR3 length: 15 residues. In germline, CDR1 is SGHAT, CDR2 FQNNGV. Germline trimming cut 2 bases from V and 0 bases from J; bases unmatched to any gene: 4. CDR3 residues: CASSLMRGFSYEQYF. The CDR3 DNA reads TGTGCCAGCAGCTTAATGCGGGGGTTCTCCTACGAGCAGTACTTC.

This clone was seen only a few times. The chain recombines TRBV7-8 with TRBJ2-7; possible D gene TRBD1, 5 bases. From germline, CDR1 is SGHVS and CDR2 FQNEAQ. This CDR3 is built from 14 residues. V was pared by 2 bases and J by 2 bases, with 10 bases between. The CDR3: CASSLIWGPYEQYF. In DNA, the CDR3 is TGTGCCAGCAGCTTAATTTGGGGCCCCTACGAGCAGTACTTC.

The chain combines TRBV6-6 with TRBJ1-1, with a possible D match to TRBD1 (5 bases). This CDR3 is built from 15 residues. The V gene's germline CDR1 is MNHNY and CDR2 SVGAGI (reference sequence). Trimming stripped 6 bases from V and 3 bases from J, with 17 bases between. The CDR3 spells CASSHSGRGDTEAFF. Here the CDR3 DNA reads TGTGCCAGCAGCCACTCGGGGAGGGGAGACACTGAAGCTTTCTTT.

The V gene is TRBV18, the J gene TRBJ2-5; D unresolved. Germline V CDR1 and CDR2: KGHSH, LQKENI. This CDR3 comprises 16 residues. The ends were cut back, 4 bases at V and 5 bases at J, with 20 bases in the middle. DNA of the CDR3: TGTGCCAGCTCACGAAGGGCTACAGCTTCTTTTGAGACCCAGTACTTC. Translating gives CASSRRATASFETQYF. The full variable domain, rest sourced from reference TRBV18 and TRBJ2-5, is NAGVMQNPRHLVRRRGQEARLRCSPMKGHSHVYWYRQLPEEGLKFMVYLQKENIIDESGMPKERFSAEFPKEGPSILRIQQVVRGDSAAYFCASSRRATASFETQYFGPGTRLLVL.

For the CDR3, the DNA is TGTGCCAGCAGCTGGGGACAGAGCTCCTACAATGAGCAGTTCTTC. Translating it yields CASSWGQSSYNEQFF. The genes are TRBV5-5 and TRBJ2-1; 7 bases fit TRBD1. V shed 3 bases, J shed 0 bases, and the junction held 3 bases outside the gene matches. Germline lookup yields CDR1 SGHKS and CDR2 YYEKEE (reference sequence). CDR3 size: 15 residues.

The chain couples TRBV15 to TRBJ2-3, with TRBD2 matching over 11 bases. Germline V gene sequence: CDR1 LNHNV, CDR2 YYDKDF (reference sequence). V was clipped by 4 bases and J by 3 bases; unmatched bases: 3. CDR3 size: 15 residues. CDR3 bases: TGTGCCACCAGCAACCTAGCGGGAGGTACAGATACGCAGTATTTT. This encodes CATSNLAGGTDTQYF.

The rearrangement links TRBV27 to TRBJ2-3; D not resolved. The length of the CDR3 is 15 residues. Germline CDR1 MNHEY, CDR2 SMNVEV (reference sequence). V lost 6 bases to trimming and J lost 0 bases, with 13 bases between them. This CDR3 is CASRLQASSTDTQYF. CDR3 DNA: TGTGCCAGCAGACTTCAGGCTTCTAGCACAGATACGCAGTATTTT.

The V and J genes are TRBV28 and TRBJ1-5; D is ambiguous. The germline V gene has CDR1 MDHEN and CDR2 SYDVKM. The CDR3 contains 19 residues. V dropped 4 bases and J dropped 2 bases, with 24 bases sitting between them. CDR3 amino acids: CASSSPVLGRSYGNQPQHF. The CDR3 nucleotides read TGTGCCAGCAGTTCCCCAGTATTAGGCAGGTCGTATGGCAATCAGCCCCAGCATTTT.